These 20 T cell receptor beta chains came from one sample sequenced in a study of control samples from healthy donors and cancer patients. Using immunoSEQ multiplex PCR, the repertoire was profiled, and TCRdb retains in-frame clones only, with some absent. Of 120,000 or so clones listed, approximately 92% were seen once; the top ten hold just under 0.6%. The sequencing input was PBMCs. These receptors were taken from a man at least 80 years old with head and neck cancer.

V usage is TRBV7-9 and J usage is TRBJ1-4; D is undetermined. The CDR3 contains 15 residues. Trimming pared 1 base from V and 7 bases from J, leaving 13 bases between. Germline CDR1 and CDR2: SEHNR and FQNEAQ (reference sequence). CDR3 DNA sequence: TGTGCCAGCAGCTTAGTAGGCAGTTCCGGTGAAAAACTGTTTTTT. It encodes CASSLVGSSGEKLFF.

CDR3 amino acids: CASSLDLRGANTQYF. The CDR3 nucleotides read TGTGCCAGCAGCTTAGACTTGCGGGGAGCAAATACGCAGTATTTT. This sequence joins TRBV7-2 and TRBJ2-3; TRBD2 is a possible D gene (6 bases). CDR3 length: 15 residues. Germline values: CDR1 SGHTA, CDR2 FQGNSA. Deletions cut 1 base from V and 7 bases from J, with 15 bases between.

The chain employs TRBV25-1 and TRBJ1-2; D gene uncertain. Looked up from germline, CDR1 is MGHDK and CDR2 is SYGVNS. V shed 5 bases and J shed 0 bases, with 7 bases lying between them. The CDR3 loop spans 13 amino acids. CDR3 amino acids: CASSFNTNYGYTF. CDR3 sequence (DNA): TGTGCCAGCAGTTTTAATACTAACTATGGCTACACCTTC.

The CDR3 region has the DNA TGCGCCAGCCTCGGGGGGTTGACGAACAATGAGCAGTTCTTC. Residues: CASLGGLTNNEQFF. This chain joins TRBV5-1 and TRBJ2-1, with 7 bases aligning to TRBD2. The CDR3 runs to 14 residues. V shed 7 bases, J shed 5 bases, and the junction held 9 bases outside the gene matches. In germline, CDR1 is SGHRS, CDR2 YFSETQ.

The chain combines TRBV18 with TRBJ2-6, with D tentatively TRBD1 or TRBD2 (7 bases each). This CDR3 has 17 amino acids. V was trimmed by 2 bases and J by 1 base, leaving 12 bases between them. Germline V gene lookup returns CDR1 KGHSH and CDR2 LQKENI. The CDR3 region is CASSPVQGGSGANVLTF. CDR3 DNA sequence: TGTGCCAGCTCACCAGTTCAGGGGGGGTCTGGGGCCAACGTCCTGACTTTC. The whole variable domain, filled in from reference TRBV18 and TRBJ2-6, reads NAGVMQNPRHLVRRRGQEARLRCSPMKGHSHVYWYRQLPEEGLKFMVYLQKENIIDESGMPKERFSAEFPKEGPSILRIQQVVRGDSAAYFCASSPVQGGSGANVLTFGAGSRLTVL.

V usage is TRBV6-5 and J usage is TRBJ1-6, with D unresolved. The V end was cut by 4 bases, the J end by 5 bases, with 9 bases between. The CDR3 has 14 residues. Germline assignment: CDR1 MNHEY and CDR2 SVGAGI. This CDR3 reads CASSSTPHNSPLHF. CDR3 nucleotide sequence: TGTGCCAGCAGTTCGACTCCCCATAATTCACCCCTCCACTTT.

The genes are TRBV5-4 and TRBJ2-5; D is unclear. V dropped 1 base and J dropped 5 bases, with 9 bases sitting between them. This CDR3 region has 13 residues. CDR1 SGHNT and CDR2 YYREEE come from the germline V gene (reference sequence). CDR3 loop: CASSLPAWETQYF. DNA of the CDR3: TGTGCCAGCAGCTTGCCAGCGTGGGAGACCCAGTACTTC. The full variable domain, in which reference TRBV5-4 and TRBJ2-5 provide the parts outside the CDR3, is ETGVTQSPTHLIKTRGQQVTLRCSSQSGHNTVSWYQQALGQGPQFIFQYYREEENGRGNFPPRFSGLQFPNYSSELNVNALELDDSALYLCASSLPAWETQYFGPGTRLLVL.

The chain couples TRBV6-4 to TRBJ2-1; 11 bases map to TRBD1. V lost 6 bases, J lost 7 bases, and 5 bases stayed unmatched. This CDR3 has 14 amino acids. Germline values: CDR1 MRHNA, CDR2 SNTAGT. The DNA of the CDR3 is TGTGCCAGCAGCCCCGGGACAGGGGGAAATGAGCAGTTCTTC. Residues: CASSPGTGGNEQFF.

The chain uses TRBV7-9 and TRBJ2-1; TRBD1 matches 8 bases. V dropped 5 bases and J dropped 8; count of bases not matched to a gene: 17. The CDR3 has 17 amino acids. Germline CDR1 and CDR2: SEHNR and FQNEAQ (reference sequence). The CDR3 DNA is TGTGCCAGCAGCAAGAATACCTTTTGGACAGGGAGCGATGAGCAGTTCTTC. This codes for CASSKNTFWTGSDEQFF.

The V and J genes are TRBV5-5 and TRBJ2-1; weak D call: TRBD2 (6 bases). Trimming left V 4 bases short and J 2 bases short, with 10 bases between. Germline loops: CDR1 SGHKS, CDR2 YYEKEE (reference sequence). The CDR3 is made up of 14 amino acids. CDR3 DNA sequence: TGTGCCAGCAGCGCGGGGCCAGCCTACAATGAGCAGTTCTTC. Translation gives CASSAGPAYNEQFF.

V and J are TRBV7-7 and TRBJ2-1; 14 positions agree with TRBD2. The V gene's germline CDR1 is SSHAT and CDR2 FNYEAQ (reference sequence). The V segment lost 5 bases and the J segment 6 bases; nucleotides outside the gene matches: 3. The CDR3 is 15 amino acids. The CDR3 loop is CASSRLAGGLNEQFF. The CDR3 coding sequence is TGTGCCAGCAGCAGACTAGCGGGGGGGCTCAATGAGCAGTTCTTC. The whole variable domain, filled in from reference TRBV7-7 and TRBJ2-1, reads GAGVSQSPRYKVTKRGQDVTLRCDPISSHATLYWYQQALGQGPEFLTYFNYEAQPDKSGLPSDRFSAERPEGSISTLTIQRTEQRDSAMYRCASSRLAGGLNEQFFGPGTRLTVL.

This chain joins TRBV5-1 and TRBJ2-4; TRBD1 aligns across 10 bases. Germline V gives CDR1 SGHRS, CDR2 YFSETQ. The V segment lost 4 bases and the J segment 7 bases; nucleotides outside the gene matches: 5. CDR3 length: 14 amino acids. CDR3 region: CASSLRQGANIQYF. The CDR3 coding sequence is TGCGCCAGCAGCCTCCGACAGGGGGCGAACATTCAGTACTTC.

V usage is TRBV5-1 and J usage is TRBJ2-7; no clear D. CDR3 size: 15 residues. Germline values: CDR1 SGHRS, CDR2 YFSETQ. With 0 bases removed from V and 1 base from J, the gap between germline ends came to 11 bases. The CDR3 region is CASSLDPLLSYEQYF. The CDR3, as DNA: TGCGCCAGCAGCTTGGATCCTCTACTTTCCTACGAGCAGTACTTC. Looking up the rest from reference TRBV5-1 and TRBJ2-7 gives the full variable domain: KAGVTQTPRYLIKTRGQQVTLSCSPISGHRSVSWYQQTPGQGLQFLFEYFSETQRNKGNFPGRFSGRQFSNSRSEMNVSTLELGDSALYLCASSLDPLLSYEQYFGPGTRLTVT.

The CDR3 coding sequence is TGTGCCAGCAGCCAGTATGAGACCTTTAATTCACCCCTCCACTTT. It encodes CASSQYETFNSPLHF. The chain couples TRBV7-2 to TRBJ1-6; D call uncertain. The CDR3 is 15 residues long. Trimming removed 5 bases at V and 6 bases at J, with 14 bases between. CDR1 SGHTA and CDR2 FQGNSA come from the germline V gene.

The sample holds a few counts of this clone. J is TRBJ1-2 and V is TRBV2; D unresolved. The CDR3 extends over 13 amino acids. V was cut by 6 bases and J by 4 bases, with 12 bases left in between. Per the germline V gene, CDR1 is SNHLY and CDR2 is FYNNEI. CDR3 in DNA: TGTGCCAGCAGCCCTGACGGGCTCTATGGCTACACCTTC. Its protein is CASSPDGLYGYTF.

The chain couples TRBV12-3 or TRBV12-4 to TRBJ1-1, with D hard to call. CDR3 length equals 13 residues. V lost 3 bases to trimming and J lost 1 base, with 6 bases between them. CDR3 amino acids: CASSFVPNTEAFF. The DNA of the CDR3 is TGTGCCAGCAGTTTCGTCCCGAACACTGAAGCTTTCTTT.

CDR3: CASSSPTLTQARGYTF. The CDR3 region has the DNA TGTGCCAGCAGCTCCCCGACCCTTACCCAGGCACGGGGCTACACCTTC. The chain carries TRBV11-2 and TRBJ1-2; D is undetermined. In germline, CDR1 is SGHAT, CDR2 FQNNGV. The CDR3 runs 16 residues. Trimming cost V 4 bases and J 8 bases, with 23 bases left between them. Looking up the rest from reference TRBV11-2 and TRBJ1-2 gives the full variable domain: EAGVAQSPRYKIIEKRQSVAFWCNPISGHATLYWYQQILGQGPKLLIQFQNNGVVDDSQLPKDRFSAERLKGVDSTLKIQPAKLEDSAVYLCASSSPTLTQARGYTFGSGTRLTVV.

The V call is TRBV25-1, the J call TRBJ2-7, with D possibly being TRBD1 (6 bases). Trimming shortened V by 6 bases and J by 4 bases, and 7 bases separated the two germline ends. This CDR3 region has 11 residues. CDR1 MGHDK and CDR2 SYGVNS come from the germline V gene. CDR3 sequence reads: CASSRGYEQYF. The CDR3 DNA reads as TGTGCCAGCAGCAGGGGATACGAGCAGTACTTC.

The gene calls are TRBV14 and TRBJ2-7; D unresolved. CDR3 length: 18 amino acids. Germline V gene lookup returns CDR1 SGHDN and CDR2 FVKESK. Trimming took off 0 bases at V and 2 bases at J, with 20 bases between the two ends. CDR3 sequence (DNA): TGTGCCAGCAGCCAAGAGCCCCCAGGCCCCACTGTCCCCTACGAGCAGTACTTC. It translates to CASSQEPPGPTVPYEQYF. Together with reference TRBV14 and TRBJ2-7, the CDR3 gives the full variable domain: EAGVTQFPSHSVIEKGQTVTLRCDPISGHDNLYWYRRVMGKEIKFLLHFVKESKQDESGMPNNRFLAERTGGTYSTLKVQPAELEDSGVYFCASSQEPPGPTVPYEQYFGPGTRLTVT.

The genes are TRBV10-1 and TRBJ1-2; the match to TRBD1 covers 8 bases. Germline V lookup: CDR1 WNHNN, CDR2 SYGVQD (reference sequence). The V and J ends lost 4 bases and 8 bases, in that order; junction bases with no gene match: 3. The CDR3 totals 12 residues. CDR3 in amino acids: CASSGQGKGYTF. The CDR3 DNA follows: TGCGCCAGCAGTGGACAGGGGAAGGGCTACACCTTC.